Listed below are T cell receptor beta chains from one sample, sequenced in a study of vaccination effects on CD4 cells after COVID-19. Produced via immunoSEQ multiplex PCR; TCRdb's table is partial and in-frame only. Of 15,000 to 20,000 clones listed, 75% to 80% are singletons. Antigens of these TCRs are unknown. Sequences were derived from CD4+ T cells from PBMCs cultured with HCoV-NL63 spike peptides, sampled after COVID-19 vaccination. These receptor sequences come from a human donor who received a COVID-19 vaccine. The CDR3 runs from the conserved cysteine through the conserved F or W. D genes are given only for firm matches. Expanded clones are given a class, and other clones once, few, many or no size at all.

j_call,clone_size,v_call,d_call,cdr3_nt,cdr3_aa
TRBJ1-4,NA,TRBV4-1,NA,TGCGCCAGCAGCGAGGGGAATGGTGAAAAACTGTTTTTT,CASSEGNGEKLFF
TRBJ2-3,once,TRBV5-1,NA,TGCGCCAGCAGCCGCGCGGGGCTCACAGATACGCAGTATTTT,CASSRAGLTDTQYF
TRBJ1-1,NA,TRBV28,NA,TGTGCCAGCAGGAGGACAGTGAACACTGAAGCTTTCTTT,CASRRTVNTEAFF
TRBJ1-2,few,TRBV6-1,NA,TGTGCCAGCAGTGACAGGGTTGGCTACACCTTC,CASSDRVGYTF
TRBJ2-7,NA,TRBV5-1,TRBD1,TGCGCCAGCAGCTTTGACAGGGCTTGGGAGCAGTACTTC,CASSFDRAWEQYF
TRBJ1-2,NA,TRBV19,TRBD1,TGTGCCAGTAGTATAGGACAGGGAACCTTCTATGGCTACACCTTC,CASSIGQGTFYGYTF
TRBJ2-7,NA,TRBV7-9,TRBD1,TGTGCCAGCAGCCCTTGGACAGGGAGCTACGAGCAGTACTTC,CASSPWTGSYEQYF
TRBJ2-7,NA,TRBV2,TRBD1,TGTGCCAGCCAGGGACAGGGGGTTTCCTACGAGCAGTACTTC,CASQGQGVSYEQYF
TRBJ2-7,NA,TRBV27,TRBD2,TGTGCCAGCAGTGCCCTAGCGGGAGGGGACGAGCAGTACTTC,CASSALAGGDEQYF
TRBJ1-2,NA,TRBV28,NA,TGTGCCAGCACCACTCTCTGGGGTGAGGATGGCTACACCTTC,CASTTLWGEDGYTF
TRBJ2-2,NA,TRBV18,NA,TGTGCCAGCTCACCTCCAGTGAGCACCGGGGAGCTGTTTTTT,CASSPPVSTGELFF
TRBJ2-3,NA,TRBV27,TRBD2,TGTGCCAGCAGTCCTGGACTAGCGGGAGTAGGTACGCAGTATTTT,CASSPGLAGVGTQYF
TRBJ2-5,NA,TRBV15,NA,TGTGCCACCAGCAGGGGACTTAGTGGGGCAGAGACCCAGTACTTC,CATSRGLSGAETQYF
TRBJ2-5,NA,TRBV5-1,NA,TGCGCCAGCAGAGGGGTAGGTCCAGAGACCCAGTACTTC,CASRGVGPETQYF
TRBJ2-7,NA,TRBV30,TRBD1,TGTGCCTGGAGACCACCCTCGGTAGGGGGCGGATACTTCTCCTACGAGCAGTACTTC,CAWRPPSVGGGYFSYEQYF
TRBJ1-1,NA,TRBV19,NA,TGTGCCAGTAGTATAGAGGGCAGGGCGGTCGCTTTCTTT,CASSIEGRAVAFF
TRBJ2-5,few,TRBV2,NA,TGTGCCAGCAATAGGGACGCCCAAGAGACCCAGTACTTC,CASNRDAQETQYF
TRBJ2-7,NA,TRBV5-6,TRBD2,TGTGCCAGCACCTACGGGGGGGCCTACGAGCAGTACTTC,CASTYGGAYEQYF
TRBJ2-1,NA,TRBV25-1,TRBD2,TGTGCCAGCAGGCTCTCTAGCGGTAACAATGAGCAGTTCTTC,CASRLSSGNNEQFF
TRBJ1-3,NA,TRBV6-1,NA,TGTGCCAGCAGTGAAGCTGGGTATGGAAACACCATATATTTT,CASSEAGYGNTIYF
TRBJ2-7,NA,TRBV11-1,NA,TGTGCCAGCAGCTTAGGACTTCTGGGTTCCTACGAGCAGTACTTC,CASSLGLLGSYEQYF
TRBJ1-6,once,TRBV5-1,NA,TGCGCCAGCAGACCGGGCCCGAGCTCCTATAATTCACCCCTCCACTTT,CASRPGPSSYNSPLHF
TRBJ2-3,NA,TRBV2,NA,TGTGCCAGCAGTGGACTAGCAGATACGCAGTATTTT,CASSGLADTQYF
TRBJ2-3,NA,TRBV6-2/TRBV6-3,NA,TGTGCCAGCAGTTTACTATCTGGCCTCTCTACAGATACGCAGTATTTT,CASSLLSGLSTDTQYF
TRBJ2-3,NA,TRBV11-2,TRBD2,TGTGCCAGCAGCTTTTCGAGCGGGGCGCGGACAGATACGCAGTATTTT,CASSFSSGARTDTQYF
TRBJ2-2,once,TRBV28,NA,TGTGCCAGCAGTTTAATGGGGGGACGAACCGGGGAGCTGTTTTTT,CASSLMGGRTGELFF
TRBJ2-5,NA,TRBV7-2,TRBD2,TGTGCCAGCAGCTTAAAAGTAATAGCGGGGGGGCCGGAGACCCAGTACTTC,CASSLKVIAGGPETQYF
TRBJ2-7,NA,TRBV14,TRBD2,TGTGCCAGCAGCCTACTAGCGGGGGGCCTCTACGAGCAGTACTTC,CASSLLAGGLYEQYF
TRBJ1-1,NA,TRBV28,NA,TGTGCCAGCAGATTCGGGGGATCTGGAACTGAAGCTTTCTTT,CASRFGGSGTEAFF
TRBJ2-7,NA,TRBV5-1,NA,TGCGCCAGCAGCTTGTGGGCAGGGTTAGAGACCTACGAGCAGTACTTC,CASSLWAGLETYEQYF
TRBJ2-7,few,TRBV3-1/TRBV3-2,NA,TGTGCCAGCAGCCAAGATTTCGGGGCCTACGAGCAGTACTTC,CASSQDFGAYEQYF
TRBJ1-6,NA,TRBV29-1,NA,TGCAGCGTTCGACAGGAAAATTCACCCCTCCACTTT,CSVRQENSPLHF
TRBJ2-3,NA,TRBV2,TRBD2,TGTGCCAGCAGGAAGACTAGCGGGAGGGCCGGGGGCACAGATACGCAGTATTTT,CASRKTSGRAGGTDTQYF
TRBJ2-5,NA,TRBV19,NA,TGTGCCAGTAGGTTTCTTCTTCGAGAGACCCAGTACTTC,CASRFLLRETQYF
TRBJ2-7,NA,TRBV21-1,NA,TGTGCCAGCAGCAAAGCGGGACAGCTATGCGACGAGCAGTACTTC,CASSKAGQLCDEQYF
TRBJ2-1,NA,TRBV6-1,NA,TGTGCCAGCAGTGAACTTGGGACCCAGTTCTTC,CASSELGTQFF
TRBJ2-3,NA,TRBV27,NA,TGTGCCAGCAGTGTCACTCGAAGTACGCAGTATTTT,CASSVTRSTQYF
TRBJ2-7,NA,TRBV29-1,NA,TGCAGCGGGGCATCGCGCACTTCCTTCTACTACGAGCAGTACTTC,CSGASRTSFYYEQYF